This T cell receptor (beta chain) was identified in a study of blood T cell repertoires in COVID-19. Study-wide context: Collection of acute and convalescent COVID-19 samples took place in the United States, Italy and Spain.

Sequencing used immunoSEQ multiplex PCR; TCRdb keeps in-frame clones, though not all of them. The sample has 140,000 to 150,000 clones; 88% are singletons. This CDR3 comprises 13 residues. Trimming took 3 bases from V and 0 from J, leaving 5 bases between them. CDR1 is SGHTA and CDR2 is FQGNSA in the germline V gene. This sequence originates from a human donor with COVID-19, enrolled during active disease. The donor label of this sample is uncertain. The chain has TRBV7-2 and TRBJ2-5; no clear D. The sequenced material came from peripheral blood. The CDR3 sequence: CASSFPYQETQYF. CDR3 DNA: TGTGCCAGCAGCTTCCCTTACCAAGAGACCCAGTACTTC.